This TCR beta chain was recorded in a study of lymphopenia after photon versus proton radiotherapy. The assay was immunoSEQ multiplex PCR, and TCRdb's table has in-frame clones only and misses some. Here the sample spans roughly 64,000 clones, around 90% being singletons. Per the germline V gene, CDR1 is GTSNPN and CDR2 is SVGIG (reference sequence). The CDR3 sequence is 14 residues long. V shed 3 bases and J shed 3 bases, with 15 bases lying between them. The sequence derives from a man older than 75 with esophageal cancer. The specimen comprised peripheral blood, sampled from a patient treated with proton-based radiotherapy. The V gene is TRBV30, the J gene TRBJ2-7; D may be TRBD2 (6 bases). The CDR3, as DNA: TGTGCCTGGAGACCCGGGGACTTCAACTACGAGCAGTACTTC. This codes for CAWRPGDFNYEQYF.